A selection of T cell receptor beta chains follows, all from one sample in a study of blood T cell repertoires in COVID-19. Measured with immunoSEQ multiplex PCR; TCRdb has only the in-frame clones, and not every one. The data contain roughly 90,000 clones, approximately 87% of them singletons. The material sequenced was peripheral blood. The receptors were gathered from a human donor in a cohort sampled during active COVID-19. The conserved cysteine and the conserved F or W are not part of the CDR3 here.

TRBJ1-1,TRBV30,AWSVQADTEAF
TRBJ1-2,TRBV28,ASRLTGGEYGYT
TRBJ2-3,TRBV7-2,ASSLVAGAADTQY
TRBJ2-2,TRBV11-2,ASSLATGAGELF
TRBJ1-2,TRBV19,ASTPSTGINYGYT
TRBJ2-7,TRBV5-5,ASSLAQAAQTQPY
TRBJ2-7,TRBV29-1,SVEVERGGLYEQY
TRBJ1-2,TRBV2,ASTDRGPQANYGYT
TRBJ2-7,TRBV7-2,ASSLEASGILGYEQY
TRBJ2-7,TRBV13,ASSLPLAGGGWEQY
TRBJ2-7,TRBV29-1,SVEESGGSYEQY
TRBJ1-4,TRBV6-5,ASRGGTPTNEKLF
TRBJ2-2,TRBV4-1,ASSQGLGDSGGELF
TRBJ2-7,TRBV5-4,ASSQTGRSYEQY
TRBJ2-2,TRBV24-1,ATSDLQAATGELF
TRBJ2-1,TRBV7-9,ASSFWVGVSSYNEQF
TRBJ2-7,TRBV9,ASSVGPLTESSYEQY
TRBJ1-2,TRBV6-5,ASSYSTQGIRGYT
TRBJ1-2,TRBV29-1,SVEWASNYGYT
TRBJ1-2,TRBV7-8,ASSLLEGGVGYT
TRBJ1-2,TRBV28,ASSLEGANANYGYT
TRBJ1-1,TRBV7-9,ASSSPGGEAF
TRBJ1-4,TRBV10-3,AIRETGEVEKLF
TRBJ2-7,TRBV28,ASRPKFGTSGSREQY
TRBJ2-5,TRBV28,ASSSRGRWREGRETQY
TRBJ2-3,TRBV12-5,ASGLGDTLAQY
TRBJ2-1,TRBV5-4,ASSLGTSGAGNEQF
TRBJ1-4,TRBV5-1,ASSFGQGANEKLF
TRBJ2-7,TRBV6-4,ASDPPDRGRRYEQY
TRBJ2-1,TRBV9,ASSATGKSFV
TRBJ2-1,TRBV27,ASSSSSAEEF
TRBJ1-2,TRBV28,ASSFGAGENYGYT
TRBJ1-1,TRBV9,ASSGEGEAF
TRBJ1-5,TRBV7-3,ASSLDLNQPQH
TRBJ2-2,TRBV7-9,ASSPSGGTIKAGELF
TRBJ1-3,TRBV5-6,ASSLEDRSGNTIY
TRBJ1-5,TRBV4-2,ASSQGSGQGHQPQH
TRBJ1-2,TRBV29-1,SVASETNYGYT
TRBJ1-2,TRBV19,ASTEGPNYGYT
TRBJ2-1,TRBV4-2,ASSQDRLAGGNEQF
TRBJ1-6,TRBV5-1,ASSPGLRNSPLH
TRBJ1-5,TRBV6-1,ASSEARGGYSNQPQH
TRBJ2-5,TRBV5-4,ASSLVEGTQY
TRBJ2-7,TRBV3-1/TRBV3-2,ASRLAGGLTYEQY
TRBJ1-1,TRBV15,ATSRDRSRDRVTEAF